This T cell receptor (beta chain) derives from a study of CD4+ T cells in melanoma. Assay used: immunoSEQ multiplex PCR; TCRdb lists only in-frame clones, some missing. The sample comprises about 120,000 clones, 92% of which are singletons, and around 3% rests with the top ten. This CDR3 is 15 amino acids long. With V trimmed by 5 bases and J by 4 bases, 7 bases remained unmatched. Germline V gene sequence: CDR1 MNHEY, CDR2 SVGAGI. This clonotype originated in a human donor with melanoma. The V call is TRBV6-5, the J call TRBJ1-4; 7 nucleotides align to TRBD1. Material: peripheral blood. CDR3 residues: CASSRRQGGNEKLFF. CDR3 nucleotide sequence: TGTGCCAGCAGTCGCCGACAGGGAGGTAATGAAAAACTGTTTTTT.